These 19 T cell receptor beta chains share one sample of origin, sequenced in a study of blood T cell repertoires in COVID-19. Repertoires were generated with immunoSEQ multiplex PCR, while TCRdb's copy carries only in-frame clones and drops some. This table holds some 250,000 clones, over 75% found once. The sequenced sample consisted of peripheral blood. The receptors stem from a human donor in a cohort sampled during active COVID-19.

As DNA, the CDR3 is TGCGCCAGCAGCCATGAGACGGGACAGGGTCTTGAAACTGAAGCTTTCTTT. As protein: CASSHETGQGLETEAFF. The chain recombines TRBV4-1 with TRBJ1-1, with 9 bases that match TRBD1. CDR1 is MGHRA, CDR2 YSYEKL, per germline. The CDR3 contains 17 residues. Trimming took 3 bases from V and 5 from J; bases not matched to a gene: 13.

This chain joins TRBV6-5 and TRBJ1-6; TRBD1 aligns across 11 bases. With V trimmed by 2 bases and J by 8 bases, 5 bases remained unmatched. CDR1 and CDR2 (germline): MNHEY, SVGAGI. The CDR3 is 16 residues long. The CDR3 sequence: CASSYRGTGGDSPLHF. The CDR3 nucleotides read TGTGCCAGCAGTTACCGGGGGACAGGGGGGGATTCACCCCTCCACTTT.

As for this clone: The junction departs from germline at one end; a sequencing error may be responsible. The chain is built from TRBV11-2 and TRBJ1-2; D unresolved. Germline-derived CDR1 and CDR2 are SGHAT and FQNNGV. The CDR3 runs to 11 residues. The CDR3 bases are TGTGCCAGCAGCTTAGCGGGGAGGGCAGAGTTC. It translates to CASSLAGRAEF.

V usage is TRBV6-1 and J usage is TRBJ1-4; perhaps TRBD1 as D (5 bases). V lost 3 bases and J lost 8, with 16 bases in between. Germline V gives CDR1 MNHNS, CDR2 SASEGT. The length of the CDR3 is 15 residues. The CDR3 loop is CASSDSGRVQEKLFF. The CDR3, as DNA: TGTGCCAGCAGTGATTCTGGCAGGGTTCAAGAAAAACTGTTTTTT.

CDR3 DNA sequence: TGTGCCAGCAGCGAGGGTGGGGCGGGGGTTAGCACAGATACGCAGTATTTT. Its protein product is CASSEGGAGVSTDTQYF. The V call is TRBV9, the J call TRBJ2-3, with 7 bases that match TRBD2. The CDR3 extends over 17 amino acids. CDR1 and CDR2 from the germline V gene are SGDLS and YYNGEE. The V and J ends lost 3 bases and 0 bases, in that order; junction bases with no gene match: 10.

The V and J genes are TRBV7-3 and TRBJ1-1; D is unclear. Germline V gene lookup returns CDR1 SGHTA and CDR2 FQGTGA. Trimming stripped 1 base from V and 1 base from J, with 4 bases between. This CDR3 is built from 13 residues. DNA for the CDR3: TGTGCCAGCAGCTTAATGGCGAACACTGAAGCTTTCTTT. It specifies CASSLMANTEAFF.

The chain couples TRBV6-4 to TRBJ1-6; D might be TRBD1 (6 bases). CDR3 length: 14 residues. Between the trimmed V and J ends, which lost 6 bases and 10 bases, there was a span of 16 bases. The germline V gene has CDR1 MRHNA and CDR2 SNTAGT. The CDR3 loop reads CASRANRVVSPLHF. The CDR3 bases are TGTGCCAGCAGGGCGAACAGGGTCGTCTCACCCCTCCACTTT.

This sequence joins TRBV18 and TRBJ1-3, with no clear D. Germline V lookup: CDR1 KGHSH, CDR2 LQKENI. CDR3 size: 16 residues. V was clipped by 3 bases and J by 5 bases, with 17 bases between them. The CDR3 sequence: CASSPTQGTSRNTIYF. Written as DNA, the CDR3 is TGTGCCAGCTCACCGACTCAAGGCACCTCCAGAAACACCATATATTTT.

This clone was seen only once. The chain couples TRBV4-1 to TRBJ1-2; 9 nucleotides match TRBD1. The J segment lost 5 bases and the V segment lost 0 bases, leaving 19 bases of the junction unmatched. The CDR3 is 20 residues long. The germline CDR1 and CDR2 sequences are MGHRA and YSYEKL. CDR3 DNA: TGCGCCAGCAGCCAAGATCTTACTCTCGCTGACAGGGGGACGTTATATGGCTACACCTTC. Protein sequence: CASSQDLTLADRGTLYGYTF.

This clone was seen more than once but under ten times. Other DNA sequences of this sample code for an identical CDR3. The chain recombines TRBV5-1 with TRBJ2-5; D gene uncertain. There are 11 residues in the CDR3. Trimming removed 3 bases from V and 2 bases from J, with 2 bases in between. Germline V gene lookup returns CDR1 SGHRS and CDR2 YFSETQ. The CDR3 DNA reads TGCGCCAGCAGCTCACAAGAGACCCAGTACTTC. Translation gives CASSSQETQYF. Together with reference TRBV5-1 and TRBJ2-5, the CDR3 gives the full variable domain: KAGVTQTPRYLIKTRGQQVTLSCSPISGHRSVSWYQQTPGQGLQFLFEYFSETQRNKGNFPGRFSGRQFSNSRSEMNVSTLELGDSALYLCASSSQETQYFGPGTRLLVL.

The V call is TRBV20-1, the J call TRBJ2-7; a possible D gene is TRBD2 (6 bases). Deletions cut 6 bases from V and 4 bases from J, with 10 bases between. The CDR3 loop spans 11 amino acids. In germline, CDR1 is DFQATT, CDR2 SNEGSKA (reference sequence). CDR3 protein: CSALGGYEQYF. CDR3 nucleotide sequence: TGCAGTGCACTTGGGGGGTACGAGCAGTACTTC.

The chain joins TRBV11-2 to TRBJ1-1; possible D gene TRBD1, 6 bases. The ends were cut back, 2 bases at V and 1 base at J, with 17 bases in the middle. CDR1 and CDR2 from the germline V gene are SGHAT and FQNNGV. This CDR3 region has 17 residues. CDR3 bases: TGTGCCAGCAGCTTAAAAACCAGGGGCGAGGGGAACACTGAAGCTTTCTTT. It is translated as CASSLKTRGEGNTEAFF.

The genes are TRBV30 and TRBJ1-2, with D uncertain. From germline, CDR1 is GTSNPN and CDR2 SVGIG (reference sequence). V lost 0 bases and J lost 8, with 13 bases in between. CDR3 length: 13 amino acids. The CDR3 DNA sequence: TGTGCCTGGAGTGTATTGGAGTCGTCAGGCTACACCTTC. This gives the protein CAWSVLESSGYTF. The full variable domain, with the rest looked up from reference TRBV30 and TRBJ1-2, is SQTIHQWPATLVQPVGSPLSLECTVEGTSNPNLYWYRQAAGRGLQLLFYSVGIGQISSEVPQNLSASRPQDRQFILSSKKLLLSDSGFYLCAWSVLESSGYTFGSGTRLTVV.

The chain has TRBV4-1 and TRBJ2-7; a possible D gene is TRBD1 (5 bases). The CDR3 contains 16 residues. Trimming took 0 bases from V and 0 from J, leaving 12 bases between them. Germline values: CDR1 MGHRA, CDR2 YSYEKL. CDR3 sequence (DNA): TGCGCCAGCAGCCAAGATAGGGGCGCCCGCTCCTACGAGCAGTACTTC. This encodes CASSQDRGARSYEQYF.

The gene calls are TRBV4-3 and TRBJ2-1, with 12 bases that match TRBD1. Germline assignment: CDR1 LGHNA and CDR2 YSLEER. The CDR3 has 15 residues. V was clipped by 2 bases and J by 9 bases; unmatched bases: 5. The CDR3 protein is CASSQRDRGLIEQFF. For the CDR3, the DNA is TGCGCCAGCAGCCAACGGGACAGGGGGCTTATTGAGCAGTTCTTC.

Here the CDR3 DNA reads TGTGCCAGCTCACCACCGAGCTACCCCCCGCGGGGTGGCTACACCTTC. Amino acids: CASSPPSYPPRGGYTF. The chain combines TRBV18 with TRBJ1-2, with no clear D. Germline CDR1 KGHSH, CDR2 LQKENI. V shed 0 bases and J shed 7 bases, with 18 bases lying between them. The CDR3 loop spans 16 amino acids.

The chain joins TRBV4-3 to TRBJ1-1, with TRBD1 matching 8 bases. The length of the CDR3 is 14 residues. V was clipped by 1 base and J by 5 bases; unmatched bases: 3. Germline CDR1 and CDR2: LGHNA and YSLEER. CDR3 sequence (DNA): TGCGCCAGCAGCCAAGGTCGGACAGGGACTGAAGCTTTCTTT. It yields the protein CASSQGRTGTEAFF.

V gene TRBV5-1 combines with J gene TRBJ1-1; 8 bases fit TRBD1. Losses at the gene ends were 4 bases for V and 1 base for J; bases not matched to a gene: 12. CDR3 length: 17 amino acids. Germline CDR1 SGHRS, CDR2 YFSETQ. The CDR3 DNA reads TGCGCCAGCAGCCCGATAGGACAGGGACGGGAGAACACTGAAGCTTTCTTT. Encoded protein: CASSPIGQGRENTEAFF.

The V gene is TRBV6-5, the J gene TRBJ2-5; 10 nucleotides line up with TRBD1. Germline V gene data show CDR1 as MNHEY and CDR2 as SVGAGI. The CDR3 runs to 15 residues. Germline trimming cut 5 bases from V and 5 bases from J; bases unmatched to any gene: 8. CDR3 nucleotides: TGTGCCAGCAGTAAATCGACAGGGGGCGAGGAGACCCAGTACTTC. This sequence encodes CASSKSTGGEETQYF.